A single sample gave rise to the 5 T cell receptor beta chains below, sequenced in a study of blood T cells in healthy people across ages. The authors ran a second PCR of 7 to 11 cycles using a sample-barcoded 5' primer and a J-beta primer mix. One entry per CDR3 protein results from TCRdb running MiXCR on the 5' RACE reads. In the table there are around 1,000,000 distinct CDR3 sequences, 25% of which are singletons. The same data also contributed to another study, on T cells of mothers and their children.

Sequenced sample: blood. The receptors shown here come from a girl aged 2 to 9 in good health.

This clonotype has a handful of counts. This rearrangement joins TRBV24-1 to TRBJ2-3; possibly TRBD2 for D (6 bases). V was trimmed by 0 bases and J by 6 bases, leaving 15 bases between them. This CDR3 region has 16 residues. Germline-derived CDR1 and CDR2 are KGHDR and SFDVKD. The CDR3 loop is CATSDLAGKGRDTQYF. CDR3 DNA sequence: TGTGCCACCAGTGATTTGGCAGGAAAAGGGAGGGATACGCAGTATTTT.

This clonotype was observed a handful of times. V usage is TRBV4-2 and J usage is TRBJ1-1; no definite D call. CDR3 size: 16 residues. V lost 4 bases, J lost 0 bases, and 15 bases lay in between. CDR1 and CDR2 from the germline V gene are LGHNA and YNFKEQ. Here the CDR3 DNA reads TGTGCCAGCAGCCCCCGGATCCATGCGATGAACACTGAAGCTTTCTTT. Its protein product is CASSPRIHAMNTEAFF.

The chain employs TRBV12-3 or TRBV12-4 and TRBJ2-3, with a tentative D call TRBD2 (5 bases). This CDR3 region has 11 residues. This CDR3 is CAVGETDTQYF. CDR3 nucleotides: TGTGCTGTCGGGGAAACAGATACGCAGTATTTT.

The chain combines TRBV6-2 or TRBV6-3 with TRBJ2-7; TRBD2 aligns across 8 bases. V shed 5 bases, J shed 5 bases, and the junction held 11 bases outside the gene matches. The CDR3 contains 15 residues. Germline values: CDR1 MNHEY, CDR2 SVGEGT. The CDR3: CASSGTGLVVHEQYF. Here the CDR3 DNA reads TGTGCCAGCAGTGGCACGGGACTAGTAGTCCACGAGCAGTACTTC.

V and J are TRBV20-1 and TRBJ2-3; possibly TRBD1 or TRBD2 for D (6 bases each). Trimming left V 3 bases short and J 2 bases short, with 12 bases between. The CDR3 sequence is 14 residues long. CDR1 and CDR2 from the germline V gene are DFQATT and SNEGSKA (reference sequence). CDR3 amino acids: CSARNGGLTDTQYF. CDR3 in DNA: TGCAGTGCTAGGAACGGGGGCCTCACAGATACGCAGTATTTT.